The sequence of this T cell receptor beta chain was determined in a study of breast tumors, draining lymph nodes, adjacent tissues. General observations from the study: Tumor T cell lymph node origin was a supported hypothesis, not proven. Most tumor T cells seemingly derive from lymph node, then expand in tumor. Tumor repertoires ranked between lymph nodes and nontumor tissue in diversity, with V and J gene preferences. Luminal-like breast cancer showed significantly greater tumor-nontumor repertoire similarity than basal-like breast cancer did.

Points on this clonotype: Its specificity is unknown.

The CDR3 sequence is 14 residues long. Germline loops: CDR1 KGHSH, CDR2 LQKENI. With 5 bases removed from V and 7 bases from J, the gap between germline ends came to 17 bases. TCRdb passed the multiplex PCR reads through MiXCR, listing each CDR3 protein once. The sample contains under 250,000 distinct CDR3 sequences, roughly 32% of which appear only once. Breast cancer patients provided tissue from their axillary draining lymph nodes. Specimen: axillary lymph node tissue. V is TRBV18 and J is TRBJ1-2; perhaps TRBD1 as D (6 bases). The receptor was derived from a female donor with breast cancer. Some clones in this sample may be carry-over from other donors' samples. The CDR3 sequence: CASSTGDKLAGYTF. The CDR3 DNA is TGTGCCAGCTCAACCGGGGACAAACTGGCTGGCTACACCTTC.